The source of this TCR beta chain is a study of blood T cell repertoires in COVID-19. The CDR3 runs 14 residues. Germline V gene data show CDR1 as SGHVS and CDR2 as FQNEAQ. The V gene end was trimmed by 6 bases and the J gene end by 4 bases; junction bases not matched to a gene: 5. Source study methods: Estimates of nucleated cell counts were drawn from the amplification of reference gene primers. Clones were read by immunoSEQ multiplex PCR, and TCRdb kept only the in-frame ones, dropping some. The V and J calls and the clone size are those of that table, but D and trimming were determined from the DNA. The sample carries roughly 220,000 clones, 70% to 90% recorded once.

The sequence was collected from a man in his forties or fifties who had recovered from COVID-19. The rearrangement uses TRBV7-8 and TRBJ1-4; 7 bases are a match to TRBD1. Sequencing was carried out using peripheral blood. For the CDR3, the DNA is TGTGCCAGCAGGAAGGGGACAGTTAATGAAAAACTGTTTTTT. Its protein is CASRKGTVNEKLFF.